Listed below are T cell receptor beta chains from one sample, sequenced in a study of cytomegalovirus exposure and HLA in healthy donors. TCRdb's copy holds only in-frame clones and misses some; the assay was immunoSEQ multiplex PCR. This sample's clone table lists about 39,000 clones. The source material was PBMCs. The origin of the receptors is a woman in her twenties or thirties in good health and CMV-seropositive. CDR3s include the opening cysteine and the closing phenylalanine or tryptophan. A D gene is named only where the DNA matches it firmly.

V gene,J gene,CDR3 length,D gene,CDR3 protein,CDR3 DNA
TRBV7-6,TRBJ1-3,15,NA,CASSRDFVSGNTIYF,TGTGCCAGCAGCCGGGACTTCGTCTCTGGAAACACCATATATTTT
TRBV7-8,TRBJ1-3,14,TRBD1,CASSNRGSGNTIYF,TGTGCCAGCAGCAACAGGGGGTCTGGAAACACCATATATTTT
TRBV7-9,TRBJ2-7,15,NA,CASSLIFSETYEQYF,TGTGCCAGCAGCTTAATCTTTTCTGAGACCTACGAGCAGTACTTC
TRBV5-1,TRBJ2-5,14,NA,CASSLGAGQETQYF,TGCGCCAGCAGCTTGGGGGCAGGGCAAGAGACCCAGTACTTC
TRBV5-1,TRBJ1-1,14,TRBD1,CASSLEDRGAEAFF,TGCGCCAGCAGCTTGGAGGACAGGGGGGCTGAAGCTTTCTTT
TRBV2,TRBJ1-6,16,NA,CASKSRVRGYNSPLHF,TGTGCCAGCAAATCAAGGGTCAGAGGGTATAATTCACCCCTCCACTTT
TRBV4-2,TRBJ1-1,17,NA,CASSQDARGHTNTEAFF,TGTGCCAGCAGCCAAGATGCCCGGGGACACACTAACACTGAAGCTTTCTTT
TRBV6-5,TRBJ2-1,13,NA,CASSQIRPLQQFF,TGTGCCAGCAGTCAAATCAGGCCCCTCCAGCAGTTCTTC
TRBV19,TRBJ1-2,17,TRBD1,CASSKRNRDRGNYGYTF,TGTGCCAGTAGTAAGAGAAACCGGGACAGGGGGAACTATGGCTACACCTTC
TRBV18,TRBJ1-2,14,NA,CASSTSTDNYGYTF,TGTGCCAGCTCAACGTCGACAGATAACTATGGCTACACCTTC
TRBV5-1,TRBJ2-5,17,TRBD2,CASSAVAGGYSGETQYF,TGCGCCAGCAGCGCAGTAGCGGGGGGCTATTCCGGGGAGACCCAGTACTTC
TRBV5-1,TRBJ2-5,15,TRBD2,CASSLVAGARETQYF,TGCGCCAGCAGCTTGGTAGCGGGGGCCAGGGAGACCCAGTACTTC
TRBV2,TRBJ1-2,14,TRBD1,CASIQQTGSGGYTF,TGTGCCAGCATCCAACAGACAGGGTCGGGCGGCTACACCTTC
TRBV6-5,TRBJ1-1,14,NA,CASSYSTVYTEAFF,TGTGCCAGCAGTTATTCCACAGTCTACACTGAAGCTTTCTTT
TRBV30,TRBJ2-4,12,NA,CAWSLKGNIQYF,TGTGCCTGGAGTTTGAAGGGGAACATTCAGTACTTC
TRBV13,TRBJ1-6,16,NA,CASSSLEAGTRPPLHF,TGTGCCAGCAGCTCCCTGGAGGCAGGCACTAGACCACCCCTCCACTTT
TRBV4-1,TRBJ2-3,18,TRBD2,CASSFGLAGVTSTDTQYF,TGCGCCAGCAGCTTCGGACTAGCGGGGGTGACTAGCACAGATACGCAGTATTTT
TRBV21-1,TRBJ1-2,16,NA,CASSKGDRVFDYGYTF,TGTGCCAGCAGCAAAGGGGACAGGGTCTTTGACTATGGCTACACCTTC
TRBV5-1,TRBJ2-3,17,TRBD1,CASSQYGTGEGTDTQYF,TGCGCCAGCAGCCAATACGGGACAGGGGAAGGCACAGATACGCAGTATTTT
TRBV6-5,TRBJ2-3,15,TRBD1,CASSYVTGYPDTQYF,TGTGCCAGCAGTTACGTGACAGGGTACCCAGATACGCAGTATTTT
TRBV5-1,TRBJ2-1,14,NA,CASSWTGGYNEQFF,TGCGCCAGCAGCTGGACTGGCGGTTACAATGAGCAGTTCTTC
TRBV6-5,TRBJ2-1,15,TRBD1,CASSYPGQGVNEQFF,TGTGCCAGCAGTTACCCGGGACAGGGTGTAAATGAGCAGTTCTTC
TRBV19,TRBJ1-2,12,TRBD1,CASSIPGGGYTF,TGTGCCAGTAGTATACCAGGGGGTGGCTACACCTTC
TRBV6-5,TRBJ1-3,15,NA,CASSYRGGSGNTIYF,TGTGCCAGCAGTTACAGGGGAGGCTCTGGAAACACCATATATTTT
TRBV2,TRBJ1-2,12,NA,CASIGGENGYTF,TGTGCCAGCATAGGAGGTGAAAATGGCTACACCTTC
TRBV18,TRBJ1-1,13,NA,CASSLQGNTEAFF,TGTGCCAGCTCACTACAGGGGAACACTGAAGCTTTCTTT
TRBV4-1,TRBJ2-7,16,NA,CASSQDLTGSPYEQYF,TGCGCCAGCAGCCAAGATTTGACGGGGTCCCCCTACGAGCAGTACTTC
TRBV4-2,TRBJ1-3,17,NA,CASSQEEGGASGNTIYF,TGTGCCAGCAGCCAAGAAGAGGGGGGGGCGTCAGGAAACACCATATATTTT
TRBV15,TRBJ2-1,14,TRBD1,CATSRTGGYNEQFF,TGTGCCACCAGCAGGACAGGGGGCTACAATGAGCAGTTCTTC
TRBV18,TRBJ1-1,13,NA,CASSRTSNTEAFF,TGTGCCAGCTCACGGACATCAAACACTGAAGCTTTCTTT